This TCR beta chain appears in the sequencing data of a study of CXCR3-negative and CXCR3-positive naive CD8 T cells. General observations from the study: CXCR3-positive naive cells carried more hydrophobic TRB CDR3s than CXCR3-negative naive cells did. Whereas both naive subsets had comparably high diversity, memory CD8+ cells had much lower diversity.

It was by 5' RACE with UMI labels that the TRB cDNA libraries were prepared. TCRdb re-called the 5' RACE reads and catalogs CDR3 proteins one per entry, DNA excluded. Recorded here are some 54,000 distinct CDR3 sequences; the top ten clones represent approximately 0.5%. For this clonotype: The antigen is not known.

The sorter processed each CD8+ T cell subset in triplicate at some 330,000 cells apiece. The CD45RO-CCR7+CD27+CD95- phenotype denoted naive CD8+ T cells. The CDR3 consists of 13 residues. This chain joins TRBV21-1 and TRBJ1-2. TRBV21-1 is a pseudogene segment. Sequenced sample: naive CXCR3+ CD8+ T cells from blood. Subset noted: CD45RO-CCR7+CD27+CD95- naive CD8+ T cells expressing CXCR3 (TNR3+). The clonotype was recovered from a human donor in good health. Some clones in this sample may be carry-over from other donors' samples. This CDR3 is CASSKVGANGYTF.